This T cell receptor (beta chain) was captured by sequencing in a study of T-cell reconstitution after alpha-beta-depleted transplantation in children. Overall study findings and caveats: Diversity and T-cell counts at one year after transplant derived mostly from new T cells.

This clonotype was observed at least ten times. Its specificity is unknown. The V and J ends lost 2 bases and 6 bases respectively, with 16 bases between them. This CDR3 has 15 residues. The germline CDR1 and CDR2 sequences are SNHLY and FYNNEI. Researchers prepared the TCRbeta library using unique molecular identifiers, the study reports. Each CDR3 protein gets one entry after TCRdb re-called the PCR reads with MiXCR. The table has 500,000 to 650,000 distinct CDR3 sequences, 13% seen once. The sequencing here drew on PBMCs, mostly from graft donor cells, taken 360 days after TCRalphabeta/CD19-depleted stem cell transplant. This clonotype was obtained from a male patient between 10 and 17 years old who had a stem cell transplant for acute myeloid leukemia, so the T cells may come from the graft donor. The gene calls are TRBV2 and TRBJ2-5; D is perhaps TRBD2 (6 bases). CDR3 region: CASSEIGASAQTQYF. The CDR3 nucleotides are TGTGCCAGCAGTGAAATCGGGGCTAGCGCCCAGACCCAGTACTTC.